The 27 T cell receptor beta chains below were found in one sample sequenced in a study of cytotoxic CD8 clonotypes in ibrutinib-treated CLL. Clones were read by immunoSEQ multiplex PCR, and TCRdb kept only the in-frame ones, dropping some. The sample comprises hundreds of thousands of clones, roughly 70% of which are singletons, and around 6.5% rests with the top ten. The input for sequencing was PBMCs, taken after 36 months of ibrutinib treatment. Receptors originate from a human donor with chronic lymphocytic leukemia.

The genes are TRBV11-3 and TRBJ2-2; weak D call: TRBD2 (5 bases). This CDR3 is 13 amino acids long. Trimming pared 2 bases from V and 7 bases from J, leaving 8 bases between. Germline CDR1 reads SGHNT; CDR2 reads YENEEA. The CDR3 sequence is CASSLTGYGELFF. The CDR3 region has the DNA TGTGCCAGCAGCTTAACGGGGTACGGGGAGCTGTTTTTT.

This chain joins TRBV28 and TRBJ2-7; TRBD2 might be the D (6 bases). CDR3 size: 14 residues. V was trimmed by 6 bases and J by 2 bases, leaving 14 bases between them. Germline assignment: CDR1 MDHEN and CDR2 SYDVKM. CDR3 DNA sequence: TGTGCCAGCAGCCCTGCGGGACCAACCTACGAGCAGTACTTC. This translates into CASSPAGPTYEQYF.

In this sample, this clone turned up a few times. This chain joins TRBV27 and TRBJ2-2; the D is unclear. This CDR3 has 13 amino acids. Germline CDR1 and CDR2: MNHEY and SMNVEV (reference sequence). The V end was cut by 3 bases, the J end by 2 bases, with 4 bases between. The CDR3 coding sequence is TGTGCCAGCAGTTTCATAAACACCGGGGAGCTGTTTTTT. Encoded protein: CASSFINTGELFF.

The chain employs TRBV7-8 and TRBJ2-7; D might be TRBD1 (6 bases). This CDR3 has 14 amino acids. Looked up from germline, CDR1 is SGHVS and CDR2 is FQNEAQ. V shed 4 bases and J shed 2 bases, with 12 bases lying between them. This CDR3 is CASSSTGSTYEQYF. In DNA, the CDR3 is TGTGCCAGCAGCTCAACAGGGTCCACCTACGAGCAGTACTTC. The full variable domain, its missing parts supplied by reference TRBV7-8 and TRBJ2-7, is GAGVSQSPRYKVAKRGQDVALRCDPISGHVSLFWYQQALGQGPEFLTYFQNEAQLDKSGLPSDRFFAERPEGSVSTLKIQRTQQEDSAVYLCASSSTGSTYEQYFGPGTRLTVT.

The gene calls are TRBV27 and TRBJ1-2; D gene uncertain. The V end lost 7 bases, the J end lost 4 bases, and 16 bases lay between the germline ends. Germline V gene lookup returns CDR1 MNHEY and CDR2 SMNVEV (reference sequence). The CDR3 is 14 amino acids. CDR3 sequence reads: CASNPGPLGYGYTF. The CDR3 region has the DNA TGTGCCAGCAACCCCGGACCCTTGGGCTATGGCTACACCTTC.

V is TRBV5-4 and J is TRBJ2-5; possible D gene TRBD2, 6 bases. The CDR3 totals 15 residues. Germline CDR1 SGHNT, CDR2 YYREEE (reference sequence). V shed 2 bases and J shed 2 bases, with 13 bases lying between them. For the CDR3, the DNA is TGTGCCAGCAGCTTCCCGGGGGACCTACAAGAGACCCAGTACTTC. Translating it yields CASSFPGDLQETQYF. The whole variable domain, filled in from reference TRBV5-4 and TRBJ2-5, reads ETGVTQSPTHLIKTRGQQVTLRCSSQSGHNTVSWYQQALGQGPQFIFQYYREEENGRGNFPPRFSGLQFPNYSSELNVNALELDDSALYLCASSFPGDLQETQYFGPGTRLLVL.

The chain links TRBV29-1 to TRBJ2-4; D may be TRBD1 (6 bases). This CDR3 has 11 amino acids. Germline V gene lookup returns CDR1 SQVTM and CDR2 ANQGSEA. V was pared by 4 bases and J by 7 bases, with 8 bases between. The CDR3 is CSVGQGNIQYF. The CDR3 DNA reads as TGCAGCGTTGGGCAGGGGAACATTCAGTACTTC.

The CDR3 loop reads CASRLKLAGGPYEQYF. The CDR3 nucleotides are TGCGCCAGCAGGCTGAAGCTAGCGGGAGGCCCCTACGAGCAGTACTTC. This sequence joins TRBV5-1 and TRBJ2-7; 11 bases line up with TRBD2. J lost 2 bases, V lost 5 bases, and 9 bases had no gene match. The CDR3 loop spans 16 amino acids. Germline V lookup: CDR1 SGHRS, CDR2 YFSETQ.

V gene TRBV10-2 combines with J gene TRBJ1-5, with D tentatively TRBD1 (5 bases). CDR3 size: 13 residues. Trimming cost V 0 bases and J 6 bases, with 6 bases left between them. Germline values: CDR1 WSHSY, CDR2 SAAADI. CDR3 sequence (DNA): TGCGCCAGCAGTGAGTCCAGGGTTCAGCCCCAGCATTTT. It codes for CASSESRVQPQHF.

This chain uses TRBV4-2 with TRBJ1-5, with a possible D match to TRBD1 (6 bases). The V gene's germline CDR1 is LGHNA and CDR2 YNFKEQ. The CDR3 has 15 amino acids. Trimming took 4 bases from V and 1 from J, leaving 11 bases between them. DNA for the CDR3: TGTGCCAGCAGCCCCGGGACAAAGAGCAATCAGCCCCAGCATTTT. It yields the protein CASSPGTKSNQPQHF.

This clone turned up a few times. The V call is TRBV4-1, the J call TRBJ2-6; D ambiguous. The germline CDR1 and CDR2 sequences are MGHRA and YSYEKL. The CDR3 has 17 amino acids. The V end lost 0 bases, the J end lost 0 bases, and 9 bases lay between the germline ends. For the CDR3, the DNA is TGCGCCAGCAGCCAAGACCTGTTGACCTCTGGGGCCAACGTCCTGACTTTC. It is translated as CASSQDLLTSGANVLTF.

The chain uses TRBV7-9 and TRBJ2-7; D is undetermined. Trimming shortened V by 1 base and J by 3 bases, and 7 bases separated the two germline ends. The CDR3 sequence is 13 residues long. Germline values: CDR1 SEHNR, CDR2 FQNEAQ (reference sequence). The CDR3 protein is CASSLGLDYEQYF. CDR3 bases: TGTGCCAGCAGCTTAGGGCTAGACTACGAGCAGTACTTC.

This clone appeared a single time. V and J are TRBV13 and TRBJ1-3; no firm D call. Germline CDR1 and CDR2: PRHDT and FYEKMQ (reference sequence). The germline V and J ends were trimmed by 0 bases and 0 bases, with 9 bases remaining between them. This CDR3 contains 16 residues. Here the CDR3 reads CASSLGTSSSGNTIYF. The DNA for the CDR3 is TGTGCCAGCAGCTTAGGGACTTCCAGCTCTGGAAACACCATATATTTT. Combining the CDR3 with reference TRBV13 and TRBJ1-3 gives the whole variable domain AAGVIQSPRHLIKEKRETATLKCYPIPRHDTVYWYQQGPGQDPQFLISFYEKMQSDKGSIPDRFSAQQFSDYHSELNMSSLELGDSALYFCASSLGTSSSGNTIYFGEGSWLTVV.

The CDR3 bases are TGTGCCAGCAGCTTATTAGGTGGGAGAACGGACAATGAGCAGTTCTTC. Its translation is CASSLLGGRTDNEQFF. The rearrangement uses TRBV7-2 and TRBJ2-1; possibly TRBD2 for D (5 bases). The CDR3 sequence is 16 residues long. Trimming left V 2 bases short and J 5 bases short, with 16 bases between. Germline V gene lookup returns CDR1 SGHTA and CDR2 FQGNSA.

Only a few counts were recorded for this clone. This chain links TRBV2 with TRBJ1-1; 9 nucleotides agree with TRBD1. V lost 6 bases, J lost 5 bases, and 10 bases stayed unmatched. This CDR3 has 15 residues. Looked up from germline, CDR1 is SNHLY and CDR2 is FYNNEI. The CDR3 nucleotides read TGTGCCAGCAGCGAGGACAGGGGCCTGGGGACTGAAGCTTTCTTT. Its protein product is CASSEDRGLGTEAFF.

The chain joins TRBV6-6 to TRBJ2-1, with D possibly TRBD1 on 5 matching bases. CDR3 size: 14 residues. Germline assignment: CDR1 MNHNY and CDR2 SVGAGI (reference sequence). Trimming cost V 8 bases and J 0 bases, with 11 bases left between them. CDR3 residues: CASGTDSSYNEQFF. Written as DNA, the CDR3 is TGTGCCAGCGGCACTGACAGCTCCTACAATGAGCAGTTCTTC.

The gene calls are TRBV5-1 and TRBJ2-5; weak D call: TRBD2 (6 bases). With 2 bases removed from V and 2 bases from J, the gap between germline ends came to 13 bases. The CDR3 runs to 15 residues. Germline-derived CDR1 and CDR2 are SGHRS and YFSETQ. The CDR3 coding sequence is TGCGCCAGCAGCTTATCGGGGGTCAGACAAGAGACCCAGTACTTC. As protein: CASSLSGVRQETQYF.

This clone was counted between two and nine times. The chain recombines TRBV11-3 with TRBJ1-1, with D possibly TRBD1 on 6 matching bases. CDR1 is SGHNT, CDR2 YENEEA, per germline. Between the trimmed V and J ends, which lost 4 bases and 5 bases, there was a span of 11 bases. This CDR3 spans 13 amino acids. The DNA of the CDR3 is TGTGCCAGCAGCTCAGGGGATGGAACTGAAGCTTTCTTT. This sequence encodes CASSSGDGTEAFF.

The chain combines TRBV19 with TRBJ1-1, with D tentatively TRBD1 (6 bases). Looked up from germline, CDR1 is LNHDA and CDR2 is SQIVND (reference sequence). The V gene lost 8 bases and the J gene lost 0 bases, with 10 bases spanning the gap. The CDR3 consists of 13 residues. The CDR3 bases are TGTGCCAGTGGGGGCCGGCTGAACACTGAAGCTTTCTTT. Its protein is CASGGRLNTEAFF. Combining the CDR3 with reference TRBV19 and TRBJ1-1 gives the whole variable domain DGGITQSPKYLFRKEGQNVTLSCEQNLNHDAMYWYRQDPGQGLRLIYYSQIVNDFQKGDIAEGYSVSREKKESFPLTVTSAQKNPTAFYLCASGGRLNTEAFFGQGTRLTVV.

This clone was detected only a few times. The chain recombines TRBV11-2 with TRBJ2-7, with 7 bases aligning to TRBD1. CDR1 and CDR2 from the germline V gene are SGHAT and FQNNGV. After removal of 1 base from V and 6 bases from J, the junction contained 9 bases not matched to a gene. The CDR3 runs to 15 residues. The CDR3 is CASSLAPGTALEQYF. In DNA, the CDR3 is TGTGCCAGCAGCTTAGCCCCCGGGACAGCTCTCGAGCAGTACTTC.

In this sample, this clone turned up a few times. This chain uses TRBV29-1 with TRBJ1-1; D is uncertain. The CDR3 runs to 11 residues. V dropped 5 bases and J dropped 2 bases, with 6 bases sitting between them. Germline CDR1 reads SQVTM; CDR2 reads ANQGSEA. The CDR3: CSVQRNTEAFF. CDR3 DNA sequence: TGCAGCGTTCAACGCAACACTGAAGCTTTCTTT. The full variable domain, its missing parts supplied by reference TRBV29-1 and TRBJ1-1, is SAVISQKPSRDICQRGTSLTIQCQVDSQVTMMFWYRQQPGQSLTLIATANQGSEATYESGFVIDKFPISRPNLTFSTLTVSNMSPEDSSIYLCSVQRNTEAFFGQGTRLTVV.

The CDR3: CASSGEPQETQYF. Here the CDR3 DNA reads TGTGCCAGCAGCGGGGAACCCCAAGAGACCCAGTACTTC. The chain is built from TRBV11-1 and TRBJ2-5; D unclear. The CDR3 is made up of 13 amino acids. Trimming removed 5 bases at V and 1 base at J, with 8 bases between. CDR1 is SGHAT, CDR2 FQDESV, per germline (reference sequence).

This clone was observed once. The DNA of the CDR3 is TGTGCCATCAGTCCGGGGACTAGGGACGAGCAGTACTTC. It yields the protein CAISPGTRDEQYF. The V gene is TRBV10-3, the J gene TRBJ2-7; 8 bases align to TRBD2. CDR1 is ENHRY and CDR2 is SYGVKD in the germline V gene. CDR3 length equals 13 residues. After removal of 5 bases from V and 5 bases from J, the junction contained 5 bases not matched to a gene.

The chain employs TRBV11-2 and TRBJ2-7; 9 bases agree with TRBD2. There are 14 residues in the CDR3. V was pared by 6 bases and J by 6 bases, with 9 bases of the junction left unmatched. Germline V gene sequence: CDR1 SGHAT, CDR2 FQNNGV. The CDR3 loop is CASSWTGLAVEQYF. CDR3 DNA: TGTGCCAGCAGTTGGACGGGACTAGCAGTCGAGCAGTACTTC.

The V call is TRBV7-2, the J call TRBJ2-3; D unclear. Trimming took off 5 bases at V and 8 bases at J, with 11 bases between the two ends. Germline V gene data show CDR1 as SGHTA and CDR2 as FQGNSA. This CDR3 is 12 amino acids long. For the CDR3, the DNA is TGTGCCAGCAGCGGGTCGACCTTTACGCAGTATTTT. Protein: CASSGSTFTQYF.

The V call is TRBV4-1, the J call TRBJ2-3, with 12 bases fitting TRBD2. Per the germline V gene, CDR1 is MGHRA and CDR2 is YSYEKL. This CDR3 is 17 amino acids long. Germline trimming cut 3 bases from V and 2 bases from J; bases unmatched to any gene: 6. The CDR3, as DNA: TGCGCCAGCAGCCACAACGGACTAGCGGGAAACACAGATACGCAGTATTTT. Amino acids: CASSHNGLAGNTDTQYF.

The V gene is TRBV9, the J gene TRBJ1-3; D may be TRBD1 (6 bases). Per the germline V gene, CDR1 is SGDLS and CDR2 is YYNGEE. V shed 2 bases and J shed 4 bases, with 13 bases lying between them. The CDR3 length is 15 residues. The CDR3 loop reads CASSVQGRAGNTIYF. CDR3 in DNA: TGTGCCAGCAGCGTCCAGGGGCGTGCGGGAAACACCATATATTTT. The whole variable domain, filled in from reference TRBV9 and TRBJ1-3, reads DSGVTQTPKHLITATGQRVTLRCSPRSGDLSVYWYQQSLDQGLQFLIQYYNGEERAKGNILERFSAQQFPDLHSELNLSSLELGDSALYFCASSVQGRAGNTIYFGEGSWLTVV.